The 14 T cell receptor beta chains below come from one sample, sequenced in a study of siplizumab effects on memory and regulatory T cells. Sequenced by immunoSEQ multiplex PCR; TCRdb stores in-frame clones only, minus some. The repertoire holds over 95,000 clones, 93% seen once, with over 0.15% in the top ten. The source material was non-Treg CD4+ T cells sorted from blood. These receptors all stem from a human donor in good health.

This clone has only one observation. This chain joins TRBV6-1 and TRBJ1-2, with 7 bases fitting TRBD1. CDR3 size: 12 residues. The junction had 5 bases not matched to a gene; V was cut back by 5 bases and J by 8 bases. Germline-derived CDR1 and CDR2 are MNHNS and SASEGT. This CDR3 reads CASSTQGRGYTF. In nucleotides, the CDR3 is TGTGCCAGCAGTACACAGGGGAGGGGCTACACCTTC.

This chain connects TRBV12-5 to TRBJ1-4; D perhaps matches TRBD1 (5 bases). Trimming took off 4 bases at V and 3 bases at J, with 15 bases between the two ends. The CDR3 contains 16 residues. Germline loops: CDR1 LGHNT, CDR2 FRNRAP. This CDR3 is CASGSRRTRANEKLFF. CDR3 nucleotide sequence: TGTGCTAGTGGTTCCAGACGGACAAGGGCTAATGAAAAACTGTTTTTT.

V and J are TRBV2 and TRBJ2-5, with 8 bases matching TRBD1. This CDR3 is built from 14 residues. CDR1 is SNHLY and CDR2 is FYNNEI in the germline V gene. Unmatched junction bases numbered 9, after V lost 7 bases and J lost 5 bases. In DNA, the CDR3 is TGTGCCAGCACCCGGGACAGGAGGTTGGAGACCCAGTACTTC. Its protein is CASTRDRRLETQYF.

The chain uses TRBV29-1 and TRBJ1-2; the match to TRBD1 covers 7 bases. With V trimmed by 5 bases and J by 4 bases, 4 bases remained unmatched. The CDR3 length is 12 residues. Germline CDR1 is SQVTM and CDR2 is ANQGSEA. CDR3 residues: CSVSTGSYGYTF. The DNA for the CDR3 is TGCAGCGTTTCGACAGGGTCCTATGGCTACACCTTC.

J is TRBJ2-7 and V is TRBV5-7; the D call may be TRBD1 or TRBD2 (5 bases each). TRBV5-7 is labeled an ORF, and its function is uncertain. The germline V and J ends were trimmed by 4 bases and 1 base, with 12 bases remaining between them. The CDR3 loop spans 14 amino acids. CDR3 protein: CASSPGPNSYEQYF. The DNA for the CDR3 is TGTGCCAGCAGCCCGGGACCGAATTCCTACGAGCAGTACTTC.

The chain employs TRBV11-2 and TRBJ2-5; D ambiguous. Germline CDR1 and CDR2: SGHAT and FQNNGV. This CDR3 has 16 residues. The V and J ends lost 2 bases and 5 bases respectively, with 18 bases between them. Written as DNA, the CDR3 is TGTGCCAGCAGCTTACGGCAGTTGGAGATTGGGGAGACCCAGTACTTC. Translating it yields CASSLRQLEIGETQYF.

The chain employs TRBV15 and TRBJ1-2; a possible D gene is TRBD1 (5 bases). Looked up from germline, CDR1 is LNHNV and CDR2 is YYDKDF (reference sequence). The CDR3 contains 15 residues. With 1 base removed from V and 2 bases from J, the gap between germline ends came to 11 bases. For the CDR3, the DNA is TGTGCCACCAGCAGAGGGGGGGGAGCAAACTATGGCTACACCTTC. Translated, it gives CATSRGGGANYGYTF.

The genes are TRBV28 and TRBJ1-3; a weak D match, TRBD1 (5 bases). With 3 bases removed from V and 3 bases from J, the gap between germline ends came to 12 bases. Germline V CDR1 and CDR2: MDHEN, SYDVKM. This CDR3 has 15 amino acids. The chain's CDR3 is CASSFGGLGGNTIYF. In DNA, the CDR3 is TGTGCCAGCAGTTTTGGGGGTCTAGGTGGAAACACCATATATTTT. The entire variable domain, with the rest obtained from reference TRBV28 and TRBJ1-3, is as follows: DVKVTQSSRYLVKRTGEKVFLECVQDMDHENMFWYRQDPGLGLRLIYFSYDVKMKEKGDIPEGYSVSREKKERFSLILESASTNQTSMYLCASSFGGLGGNTIYFGEGSWLTVV.

The chain carries TRBV10-3 and TRBJ2-1; 8 positions match TRBD2. The CDR3 consists of 16 residues. After removal of 0 bases from V and 5 bases from J, the junction contained 6 bases not matched to a gene. Germline V CDR1 and CDR2: ENHRY, SYGVKD. CDR3 protein: CAISESTGGKNNEQFF. The CDR3 DNA reads TGTGCCATCAGTGAGTCGACGGGGGGGAAGAACAATGAGCAGTTCTTC.

The V and J genes are TRBV28 and TRBJ1-2; no firm D call. V was trimmed by 5 bases and J by 5 bases, leaving 15 bases between them. CDR3 length: 14 amino acids. Germline lookup yields CDR1 MDHEN and CDR2 SYDVKM. The CDR3 is CASSPWAAAYGYTF. CDR3 sequence (DNA): TGTGCCAGCAGTCCCTGGGCAGCGGCGTATGGCTACACCTTC.

The chain recombines TRBV9 with TRBJ2-5; 12 bases map to TRBD2. The ends lost 4 bases at V and 5 bases at J; junction bases unmatched: 3. The CDR3 has 14 residues. Germline V gives CDR1 SGDLS, CDR2 YYNGEE. The CDR3 region has the DNA TGTGCCAGCAGCCTAGCGGGGGGGCAGGAGACCCAGTACTTC. It specifies CASSLAGGQETQYF.

The rearrangement links TRBV15 to TRBJ1-1; 7 nucleotides line up with TRBD1. This CDR3 has 14 amino acids. Germline loops: CDR1 LNHNV, CDR2 YYDKDF (reference sequence). The V and J ends lost 2 bases and 0 bases, in that order; junction bases with no gene match: 0. The CDR3 reads CATSRQGVNTEAFF. In DNA form, the CDR3 reads TGTGCCACCAGCAGACAGGGGGTGAACACTGAAGCTTTCTTT.

V is TRBV7-2 and J is TRBJ2-7; D is possibly TRBD2 (5 bases). The CDR3 length is 14 residues. The germline V gene encodes CDR1 SGHTA and CDR2 FQGNSA. Deletions cut 2 bases from V and 5 bases from J, with 13 bases between. CDR3 bases: TGTGCCAGCAGCTTACTAGGACTTTTTAACGAGCAGTACTTC. It translates to CASSLLGLFNEQYF.

The gene calls are TRBV2 and TRBJ2-7; the match to TRBD1 covers 9 bases. V gave up 7 bases and J gave up 3 bases; unmatched junction bases: 10. Germline V gene data show CDR1 as SNHLY and CDR2 as FYNNEI. The CDR3 covers 15 residues. CDR3 sequence reads: CASIPPGTGFYEQYF. CDR3 bases: TGTGCCAGCATCCCCCCCGGGACAGGGTTCTACGAGCAGTACTTC.